This T cell receptor (beta chain) originates from a study of blood T cell repertoires in COVID-19. Study context: Spain, Italy and the United States supplied samples that represented acute and convalescent COVID-19.

This CDR3 region has 19 residues. CDR1 and CDR2 from the germline V gene are SGHNT and YENEEA. V lost 7 bases and J lost 0; bases outside the gene matches: 14. The count of this clone is one. Method: immunoSEQ multiplex PCR; TCRdb's copy keeps in-frame clones and lacks some. The repertoire consists of around 120,000 clones, with 80% to 90% occurring once and the leading ten covering under 30%. The specimen was peripheral blood. The TCR was taken from a woman in her 70s with acute or convalescent COVID-19. The rearrangement uses TRBV11-3 and TRBJ2-2; 10 bases match TRBD2. Written as DNA, the CDR3 is TGTGCCAGCACCCTAGCGGGGGCTTTCCTAACCTCGAACACCGGGGAGCTGTTTTTT. Translating it yields CASTLAGAFLTSNTGELFF.